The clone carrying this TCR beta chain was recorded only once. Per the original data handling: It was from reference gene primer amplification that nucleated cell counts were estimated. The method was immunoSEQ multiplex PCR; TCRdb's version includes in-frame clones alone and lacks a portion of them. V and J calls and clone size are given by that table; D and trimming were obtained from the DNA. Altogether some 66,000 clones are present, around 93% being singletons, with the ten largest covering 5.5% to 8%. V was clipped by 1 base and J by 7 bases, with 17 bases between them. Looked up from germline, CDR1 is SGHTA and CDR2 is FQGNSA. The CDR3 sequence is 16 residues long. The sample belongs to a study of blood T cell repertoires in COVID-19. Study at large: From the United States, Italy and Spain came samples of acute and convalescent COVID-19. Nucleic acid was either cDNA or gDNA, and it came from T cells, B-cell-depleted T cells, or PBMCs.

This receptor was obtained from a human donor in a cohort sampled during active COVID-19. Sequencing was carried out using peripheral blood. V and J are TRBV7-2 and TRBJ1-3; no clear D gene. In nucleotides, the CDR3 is TGTGCCAGCAGCTTAGGGGGAAAAGTATCGGGGAACACCATATATTTT. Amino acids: CASSLGGKVSGNTIYF.